This T cell receptor beta chain originates from a study of radiation and T cells in renal cell carcinoma (dated by TCRdb to 2019 to 2021). Describing the broader study: Samples came from a clinical trial, in which primary renal cell carcinomas received 15 Gy stereotactic body radiation therapy followed by nephrectomy 4 weeks later. A total of around 50 samples underwent TCR beta sequencing, made up of about 25 tumors and some 27 peripheral blood samples. A total of over 4 million unique CDR3 nucleotide sequences, encoding 2.5 million to 3 million unique CDR3 amino acid sequences, were found across all 50 or so samples. Study-wide conclusions, independent of this receptor: With a single-armed trial design, the study had no way to address how radiation dose or scheduling affects the TCR repertoire. Top tumor clonotypes rose in blood from baseline to 2 weeks post-radiation, then contracted by 4 weeks, suggesting transient expansion of tumor-resident clones. Because pretreatment tumor biopsies were not available, the baseline intratumoral presence of clonotypes could not be determined. Tracking of blood repertoire dynamics stopped at about 4 weeks after treatment, with no follow-up past that point.

Per the germline V gene (reference sequence), MNHNY is the CDR1 and SVGAGI is the CDR2. Clipping removes 4 bases from V and 7 bases from J, with 14 as the unmatched junction base count. The CDR3 holds 16 amino acids from the cysteine to the phenylalanine. The CDR3 DNA has 48 bases and is translated from base 1. TCR beta libraries were generated from genomic DNA with the immunoSEQ kit, following the manufacturer's recommendations. Library preparation used a first multiplex PCR with proprietary primers, then a second PCR adding unique barcodes, with bead cleanups after each round. Each sample batch included a kit-provided positive control reaction and a negative control reaction. The final libraries underwent checking on an Agilent 4200 TapeStation D1000 ScreenTape, volumetric pooling, and quantification by qPCR. Sequencing was performed on an Illumina NextSeq500 using a MidOutput 150-cycle cartridge, with 156 Read1 cycles, 15 Index1 cycles, and the kit custom primers. The pooled library was loaded at approximately 0.98 pM with approximately 20% PhiX control spiked in. Per the original workflow: Vendor-processed data were analyzed in R, and a clonotype was defined as all T cells sharing the same CDR3 nucleotide sequence. For clone abundance analyses, frequencies were normalized to the 10,000 most abundant clones in each sample. Public T cell clones, averaging fewer than five per sample, were removed before analysis. Tumor-enriched and baseline blood-enriched clonotypes were defined by at least a 32-fold difference in abundance between compartments. A beta-binomial differential abundance model was used to identify clonotypes that expanded or contracted between blood time points. Tumor-blood repertoire similarity was measured with the Baroni-Urbani and Buser coefficient, and group comparisons used two-tailed Wilcoxon tests in R. The source is immuneACCESS, and TCRdb retained only in-frame sequences with V and J called. Part of the clones is not carried over; for the studies checked, unresolved V genes explain less than half of this, and the remainder is unexplained. V, J and clone size are taken as reported in that table, and D and trimming were inferred from the DNA itself. The sample contains some 100,000 clones, approximately 83% of them found a single time. The ten biggest clones cover 5% to 6.5% of the sample.

The time point label here, explained by the study, means: baseline pretreatment blood. Read against the paper, the sample's treatment or condition label means: 15 Gy SBRT to primary tumor, nephrectomy 4 weeks later. To follow tumor-enriched clonotypes, peripheral blood was collected serially from radiation-treated patients at baseline and again at 2 weeks and 4 weeks after SBRT. Renal cell carcinoma with clear cell pathology was present in all patients. Genomic DNA for TCR sequencing was prepared using the QIAamp DNA Blood Mini Kit (Qiagen). The analyses included only samples that passed all quality control checks. On this clone: The antigen it recognizes is unknown. No much larger clonotype is one base removed from it; base qualities were not supplied.

This receptor was identified in a man between 60 and 75 years old with renal cell carcinoma. The chain is assembled from TRBV6-6 and TRBJ2-5; 8 nucleotides in the junction match TRBD2. The sample here was blood, taken from a patient whose treatment included radiotherapy and nephrectomy. CDR3 region: CASSSTPGLGHWTQYF. The nucleotide sequence is TGTGCCAGCAGTTCAACTCCGGGACTAGGGCATTGGACCCAGTACTTC.